These T cell receptor beta chains were read from a single sample in a study of beta chain features in type 1 diabetes. TCRdb's copy holds only in-frame clones and misses some; the assay was immunoSEQ multiplex PCR. The sample carries a few hundred thousand clones, roughly 16% recorded once. Sequencing input: naive CD4+ T cells from blood. The source is a young woman in good health. Both conserved end residues are part of each CDR3. D genes are given only for firm matches. For some rows the clone size is stated as once, few or many, or as a class when expanded; others skip it.

cdr3_length j_call v_call d_call clone_size cdr3_nt cdr3_aa
15 TRBJ2-3 TRBV29-1 . few TGCAGCGTTGGCCATCGGAGACAGGAAAGAGATACGCAGTATTTT CSVGHRRQERDTQYF
15 TRBJ2-2 TRBV2 . few TGTGCCAGCAGCCGGGACAAGACGCTGACCGGGGAGCTGTTTTTT CASSRDKTLTGELFF
15 TRBJ2-5 TRBV4-2 . few TGTGCCAGCAGCCAAGACTACAGGAGTCAAGAGACCCAGTACTTC CASSQDYRSQETQYF
16 TRBJ2-3 TRBV6-5 TRBD2 few TGTGCCAGCAGTTCCTTAGCGGGAGTAAGGACAGATACGCAGTATTTT CASSSLAGVRTDTQYF
14 TRBJ1-1 TRBV9 . . TGTGCCAGCAGCCCCGGACAAAGGAACACTGAAGCTTTCTTT CASSPGQRNTEAFF
17 TRBJ2-3 TRBV18 . . TGTGCCAGCTCACCATACGACAGGTCCTCAAGGACAGATACGCAGTATTTT CASSPYDRSSRTDTQYF
14 TRBJ2-1 TRBV5-1 . . TGCGCCAGCAGCTTCATAGCGAGCTACAATGAGCAGTTCTTC CASSFIASYNEQFF
15 TRBJ2-2 TRBV4-1 . few TGCGCCAGCAGCCATCCTCTCAACCAGCGGGGGGAGCTGTTTTTT CASSHPLNQRGELFF
14 TRBJ2-1 TRBV5-1 TRBD2 few TGCGCCAGCGGGGGACTAGCCTCCTACAATGAGCAGTTCTTC CASGGLASYNEQFF
15 TRBJ1-1 TRBV19 TRBD1 few TGTGCCAGCATCCCCTGGGGACAGGTGAACACTGAAGCTTTCTTT CASIPWGQVNTEAFF
15 TRBJ2-6 TRBV27 . . TGTGCCAGCAGTTTCTTTCAGGGTCGGGCCAACGTCCTGACTTTC CASSFFQGRANVLTF
13 TRBJ1-1 TRBV30 . few TGTGCCTGGAGTGAACAGGGATTCACTGAAGCTTTCTTT CAWSEQGFTEAFF
15 TRBJ2-5 TRBV5-1 TRBD1 . TGCGCCAGCAGCTTGGATTTACAGGGGGCCAGGGCCCAGTACTTC CASSLDLQGARAQYF
14 TRBJ2-1 TRBV6-6 TRBD2 few TGTGCCAGCAGGGACACGACTAGCAACAATGAGCAGTTCTTC CASRDTTSNNEQFF
16 TRBJ1-1 TRBV29-1 . few TGCAGCGTTGTGCGGGGGGTTGAATATGGCAACACTGAAGCTTTCTTT CSVVRGVEYGNTEAFF
18 TRBJ2-1 TRBV4-1 TRBD1 few TGCGCCAGCAGCCAAGATCGACTTCCGACAGGGCCGTACAATGAGCAGTTCTTC CASSQDRLPTGPYNEQFF
15 TRBJ1-2 TRBV30 TRBD1 . TGTGCCTGGATACCCTGGACAGGGTTAAACTATGGCTACACCTTC CAWIPWTGLNYGYTF
16 TRBJ1-5 TRBV30 TRBD1 few TGTGCCTGGAGTCCCCGACAGGGAAGGGCAAATCAGCCCCAGCATTTT CAWSPRQGRANQPQHF
14 TRBJ2-7 TRBV25-1 . . TGTGCCACCCACCGAACAGGAATCTCCTACGAGCAGTACTTC CATHRTGISYEQYF
13 TRBJ1-1 TRBV29-1 . few TGCAGCGTCTCCCAGGGCGAAGACACTGAAGCTTTCTTT CSVSQGEDTEAFF